The 27 T cell receptor beta chains given below trace back to one sample, sequenced in a study of blood T cells in healthy people across ages. Alongside a J-beta primer mix, a sample-barcoded 5' primer served in a second PCR lasting roughly 6 to 11 cycles. A single record per CDR3 protein comes from TCRdb applying MiXCR to the 5' RACE reads. The data show about 540,000 distinct CDR3 sequences, with less than 25% seen just once and under 9% held by the top ten. These data were likewise used in another study, on T cells of mothers and their children.

The source material was blood. The receptors derive from a boy younger than 18 in good health.

Only a few counts were recorded for this clonotype. The rearrangement joins TRBV5-5 to TRBJ2-5; possibly TRBD1 for D (6 bases). V was shortened by 4 bases and J by 5 bases, with 21 bases between the two germline ends. This CDR3 contains 16 residues. Germline assignment: CDR1 SGHKS and CDR2 YYEKEE (reference sequence). This chain's CDR3 is CASSRNNPGQRETQYF. CDR3 in DNA: TGTGCCAGCAGCCGAAATAATCCGGGACAAAGGGAGACCCAGTACTTC.

As to this clonotype: One junction end does not reproduce the germline sequence, and a read error may be involved. The chain is built from TRBV7-2 and TRBJ2-2, with a weak D call TRBD1 (6 bases). Germline CDR1 is SGHTA and CDR2 is FQGNSA. The CDR3 length is 15 residues. The CDR3 protein is CASRPDRTRTGELFF. The CDR3 DNA is TGTGCCAGCAGACCCGACAGGACACGCACCGGCGAGCTGTTTTTT.

This rearrangement joins TRBV29-1 to TRBJ1-1; D possibly corresponds to TRBD1 (5 bases). The germline V and J ends were trimmed by 3 bases and 11 bases, with 16 bases remaining between them. The length of the CDR3 is 12 residues. Germline V lookup: CDR1 SQVTM, CDR2 ANQGSEA. CDR3: CSVESQGRGAFF. In DNA form, the CDR3 reads TGCAGCGTTGAGTCCCAGGGCCGGGGTGCTTTCTTT.

This clonotype was seen repeatedly, ten times or more. The chain has TRBV4-3 and TRBJ2-7; TRBD2 agrees at 13 bases. V shed 4 bases and J 2 bases; nucleotides not matched to a gene: 2. CDR3 size: 15 residues. CDR1 is LGHNA, CDR2 YSLEER, per germline. CDR3 sequence: CASSLGLAGAYEQYF. CDR3 in DNA: TGCGCCAGCAGCCTCGGACTAGCGGGAGCCTACGAGCAGTACTTC.

This clonotype was recorded a few times. V usage is TRBV18 and J usage is TRBJ1-1; 12 nucleotides match TRBD1. CDR3 length equals 15 residues. Germline V gene sequence: CDR1 KGHSH, CDR2 LQKENI. V lost 4 bases to trimming and J lost 5 bases; unmatched junction nucleotides: 5. The CDR3 loop reads CASSLGTGGTTEAFF. The CDR3 DNA follows: TGTGCCAGCTCACTCGGGACAGGGGGCACGACTGAAGCTTTCTTT.

This chain links TRBV20-1 with TRBJ2-5, with 8 bases fitting TRBD2. The junction had 14 bases not matched to a gene; V was cut back by 3 bases and J by 2 bases. This CDR3 comprises 17 residues. CDR1 is DFQATT, CDR2 SNEGSKA, per germline (reference sequence). CDR3 residues: CSASAALLAVPQETQYF. CDR3 in DNA: TGCAGTGCTAGCGCTGCCCTACTAGCGGTCCCACAAGAGACCCAGTACTTC.

This clonotype was counted only a few times. The J gene is TRBJ2-5, the V gene TRBV10-3, with TRBD1 matching over 12 bases. The J call is doubtful: the DNA matches TRBJ2-1 better. CDR3 length: 16 residues. The germline V gene has CDR1 ENHRY and CDR2 SYGVKD. The CDR3 is CAISESTGTGGFEQFF. DNA for the CDR3: TGTGCCATCAGTGAGTCCACCGGGACAGGGGGCTTTGAGCAGTTCTTC.

A few counts support this clonotype. The chain joins TRBV7-2 to TRBJ1-1; D remains unclear. This CDR3 is built from 16 residues. Trimming took off 6 bases at V and 0 bases at J, with 17 bases between the two ends. Germline-derived CDR1 and CDR2 are SGHTA and FQGNSA. CDR3 sequence (DNA): TGTGCCAGCAGTTCTCGCCCCCCTTCCATGAACACTGAAGCTTTCTTT. Protein product: CASSSRPPSMNTEAFF.

This clonotype was seen at least ten times. The chain has TRBV28 and TRBJ2-5; 13 bases align to TRBD2. The CDR3 extends over 15 amino acids. Germline trimming cut 11 bases from V and 5 bases from J; bases unmatched to any gene: 11. Per the germline V gene, CDR1 is MDHEN and CDR2 is SYDVKM. The chain's CDR3 is CADAGTSGKGETQYF. The DNA for the CDR3 is TGTGCCGATGCCGGGACTAGCGGGAAAGGGGAGACCCAGTACTTC.

This chain links TRBV29-1 with TRBJ2-7, with a weak D call TRBD1 (6 bases). V was clipped by 6 bases and J by 0 bases, with 15 bases between them. Per the germline V gene, CDR1 is SQVTM and CDR2 is ANQGSEA. The length of the CDR3 is 14 residues. The CDR3 DNA reads TGCAGCGTGCGTGGACAGAAGAGCTCCTACGAGCAGTACTTC. It translates to CSVRGQKSSYEQYF.

This clonotype was seen a few times. Here the CDR3 reads CASSPYRGRGYTF. CDR3 bases: TGTGCCAGCAGCCCATACAGGGGGCGGGGCTACACCTTC. V and J are TRBV5-6 and TRBJ1-2; the match to TRBD1 covers 9 bases. The CDR3 has 13 residues. CDR1 SGHDT and CDR2 YYEEEE come from the germline V gene. Germline trimming cut 4 bases from V and 8 bases from J; bases unmatched to any gene: 6. The full variable domain, its missing parts supplied by reference TRBV5-6 and TRBJ1-2, is DAGVTQSPTHLIKTRGQQVTLRCSPKSGHDTVSWYQQALGQGPQFIFQYYEEEERQRGNFPDRFSGHQFPNYSSELNVNALLLGDSALYLCASSPYRGRGYTFGSGTRLTVV.

Only a few counts were recorded for this clonotype. This rearrangement joins TRBV28 to TRBJ1-5; D ambiguous. The CDR3 has 14 residues. V was trimmed by 7 bases and J by 2 bases, leaving 12 bases between them. The germline V gene encodes CDR1 MDHEN and CDR2 SYDVKM. The CDR3 here is CASTESFRNQPQHF. The CDR3, as DNA: TGTGCCAGCACCGAAAGCTTCCGCAATCAGCCCCAGCATTTT. The complete variable domain, with remaining parts taken from reference TRBV28 and TRBJ1-5, reads DVKVTQSSRYLVKRTGEKVFLECVQDMDHENMFWYRQDPGLGLRLIYFSYDVKMKEKGDIPEGYSVSREKKERFSLILESASTNQTSMYLCASTESFRNQPQHFGDGTRLSIL.

This clonotype came up a few times. V gene TRBV19 combines with J gene TRBJ2-1; TRBD2 might be the D (6 bases). Per germline, CDR1 LNHDA and CDR2 SQIVND (reference sequence). This CDR3 comprises 14 residues. V lost 5 bases, J lost 9 bases, and 17 bases lay in between. The CDR3 sequence is CASSQKGLISEQFF. The CDR3 DNA reads TGTGCCAGTAGTCAAAAGGGACTCATAAGTGAGCAGTTCTTC.

The rearrangement links TRBV29-1 to TRBJ2-7; D not certain. Trimming pared 2 bases from V and 4 bases from J, leaving 6 bases between. This CDR3 has 11 amino acids. Germline V gives CDR1 SQVTM, CDR2 ANQGSEA. This CDR3 reads CSVETAYEQYF. CDR3 DNA: TGCAGCGTTGAAACCGCTTACGAGCAGTACTTC.

This rearrangement joins TRBV4-3 to TRBJ1-5; D remains unclear. V was cut by 4 bases and J by 4 bases, with 17 bases left in between. The CDR3 is 16 residues long. Germline CDR1 reads LGHNA; CDR2 reads YSLEER. CDR3 DNA: TGCGCCAGCAGCCCCGGAGGGCAGGTCGTTAATCAGCCCCAGCATTTT. Translating it yields CASSPGGQVVNQPQHF.

The chain is built from TRBV11-2 and TRBJ2-5, with D unresolved. V lost 5 bases, J lost 4 bases, and 17 bases lay in between. The CDR3 has 15 amino acids. CDR1 is SGHAT and CDR2 is FQNNGV in the germline V gene. CDR3 amino acids: CASSPSSIPGETQYF. In DNA form, the CDR3 reads TGTGCCAGCAGCCCCAGCTCCATTCCGGGAGAGACCCAGTACTTC.

This clonotype was observed a few times. The chain is built from TRBV29-1 and TRBJ2-7; D possibly corresponds to TRBD1 (6 bases). The CDR3 covers 16 residues. The germline V gene encodes CDR1 SQVTM and CDR2 ANQGSEA. Trimming removed 1 base from V and 2 bases from J, with 18 bases in between. The CDR3 region has the DNA TGCAGCGTTGAAGGGCAGGCTCATGGGGGCACCTACGAGCAGTACTTC. This sequence encodes CSVEGQAHGGTYEQYF.

The gene calls are TRBV11-2 and TRBJ2-5; 13 bases line up with TRBD2. Germline assignment: CDR1 SGHAT and CDR2 FQNNGV. V dropped 5 bases and J dropped 6; count of bases not matched to a gene: 24. This CDR3 is 21 amino acids long. DNA of the CDR3: TGTGCCAGCAGCCAGGGACTAGCGGGGAGCTCTTGGGCCATGTCGAGGAAGACCCAGTACTTC. Translating it yields CASSQGLAGSSWAMSRKTQYF.

This clonotype was seen only once. This rearrangement joins TRBV15 to TRBJ2-1, with D possibly matching TRBD2 (5 bases). This CDR3 has 16 amino acids. CDR1 and CDR2 from the germline V gene are LNHNV and YYDKDF (reference sequence). V dropped 0 bases and J dropped 6 bases, with 15 bases sitting between them. The CDR3 nucleotides read TGTGCCACCAGCAGAGAACCGGGAAATGCCATCAATGAGCAGTTCTTC. The encoded protein is CATSREPGNAINEQFF.

The rearrangement joins TRBV3-1 to TRBJ2-7; D might be TRBD1 or TRBD2, each matching 5 bases. Germline CDR1 is LGHDT and CDR2 is YNNKEL (reference sequence). Deletions cut 7 bases from V and 2 bases from J, with 12 bases between. The CDR3 runs to 13 residues. This chain's CDR3 is CASTGPGTYEQYF. CDR3 bases: TGTGCCAGCACGGGACCGGGAACCTACGAGCAGTACTTC.

There are a few counts of this clonotype. Sequence at one end of the junction differs from germline and may be a read error. The chain recombines TRBV5-1 with TRBJ2-7, with 7 bases matching TRBD1. This CDR3 region has 15 residues. CDR1 is SGHRS and CDR2 is YFSETQ in the germline V gene. The CDR3 DNA reads TGCACCAGCAGCCGAAACTCGGGACAGACCTACGAGCAGTACTTC. Its protein is CTSSRNSGQTYEQYF. Full variable domain (outside the CDR3, taken from reference TRBV5-1 and TRBJ2-7): KAGVTQTPRYLIKTRGQQVTLSCSPISGHRSVSWYQQTPGQGLQFLFEYFSETQRNKGNFPGRFSGRQFSNSRSEMNVSTLELGDSALYLCTSSRNSGQTYEQYFGPGTRLTVT.

This clonotype came up a few times. The chain links TRBV5-4 to TRBJ2-3; D call uncertain. From germline, CDR1 is SGHNT and CDR2 YYREEE (reference sequence). Trimming took 4 bases from V and 2 from J, leaving 26 bases between them. There are 19 residues in the CDR3. For the CDR3, the DNA is TGTGCCAGCAGCCTGGCTGCGCTGAGGACGGCCAGACACACAGATACGCAGTATTTT. It encodes CASSLAALRTARHTDTQYF.

This clonotype appeared a few times. CDR3 loop: CASSEMIGAGYTF. Here the CDR3 DNA reads TGTGCCAGCAGTGAAATGATCGGGGCCGGCTACACCTTC. The V and J genes are TRBV2 and TRBJ1-2; D possibly corresponds to TRBD1 (5 bases). The germline CDR1 and CDR2 sequences are SNHLY and FYNNEI. With 2 bases removed from V and 8 bases from J, the gap between germline ends came to 12 bases. The CDR3 sequence is 13 residues long.

V gene TRBV7-9 combines with J gene TRBJ2-7, with D unresolved. Trimming cost V 2 bases and J 3 bases, with 11 bases left between them. Germline CDR1 and CDR2: SEHNR and FQNEAQ (reference sequence). The CDR3 length is 14 residues. The CDR3 DNA reads as TGTGCCAGCAGCTTAAGTGTACAGAACTACGAGCAGTACTTC. Translating it yields CASSLSVQNYEQYF.

This clonotype was seen a handful of times. This chain uses TRBV6-5 with TRBJ2-1; D perhaps matches TRBD2 (5 bases). This CDR3 is built from 14 residues. Looked up from germline, CDR1 is MNHEY and CDR2 is SVGAGI. Deletions cut 2 bases from V and 6 bases from J, with 11 bases between. CDR3 residues: CASSYRRTSNEQFF. The CDR3 region has the DNA TGTGCCAGCAGTTACCGCCGAACTAGCAATGAGCAGTTCTTC.

In nucleotides, the CDR3 is TGTGCCAGCAGTGTCAATGGTGGCTCCTACGAGCAGTACTTC. Its protein is CASSVNGGSYEQYF. This chain joins TRBV6-1 and TRBJ2-7; D is undetermined. The CDR3 is 14 residues long. V was cut by 4 bases and J by 0 bases, with 10 bases left in between. Germline V gives CDR1 MNHNS, CDR2 SASEGT.

DNA for the CDR3: TGTGCCAGCAGCACTACCCCGGGATCAGGGGAAAAACTGTTTTTT. Protein sequence: CASSTTPGSGEKLFF. The V gene is TRBV12-3 or TRBV12-4, the J gene TRBJ1-4; D perhaps matches TRBD1 (5 bases). Trimming removed 6 bases at V and 8 bases at J, with 19 bases between. CDR3 length: 15 residues.